The TCR beta chain under discussion was sequenced for a study of prognosis after radiotherapy for stage I lung cancer. Only one count was recorded for this clonotype. Trimming at V came to 5 bases and at J to 4 bases, leaving 7 bases not matched to a gene. Germline-derived CDR1 and CDR2 are MDHEN and SYDVKM. The CDR3 extends over 14 amino acids. Starting from genomic DNA, TCR beta CDR3 was amplified through two-round multiplex PCR. Primers specific to each TRBV and TRBJ gene were used in first-round PCR. TCRdb fed the multiplex PCR reads into MiXCR, producing one record per CDR3 protein. The table lists approximately 22,000 distinct CDR3 sequences, approximately 39% of them singletons.

Material: PBMCs, obtained before or after stereotactic body radiation therapy (not recorded which). The TCR comes from a donor over 45 with non-small cell lung cancer. This chain links TRBV28 with TRBJ1-2, with 7 bases matching TRBD1. The CDR3 is CASSRDSFTYGYTF. CDR3 nucleotides: TGTGCCAGCAGTCGGGACAGTTTTACCTATGGCTACACCTTC.